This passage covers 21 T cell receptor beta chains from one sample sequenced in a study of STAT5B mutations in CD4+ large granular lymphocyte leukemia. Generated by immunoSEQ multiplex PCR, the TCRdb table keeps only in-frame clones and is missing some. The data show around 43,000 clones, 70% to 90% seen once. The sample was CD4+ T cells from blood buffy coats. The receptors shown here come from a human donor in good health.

The CDR3 sequence is CASRSGGPVTDTQYF. The CDR3 bases are TGTGCCAGCAGGTCAGGAGGGCCGGTTACAGATACGCAGTATTTT. The chain couples TRBV4-2 to TRBJ2-3, with D possibly matching TRBD2 (6 bases). Between the trimmed V and J ends, which lost 6 bases and 3 bases, there was a span of 16 bases. This CDR3 contains 15 residues. Germline V CDR1 and CDR2: LGHNA, YNFKEQ.

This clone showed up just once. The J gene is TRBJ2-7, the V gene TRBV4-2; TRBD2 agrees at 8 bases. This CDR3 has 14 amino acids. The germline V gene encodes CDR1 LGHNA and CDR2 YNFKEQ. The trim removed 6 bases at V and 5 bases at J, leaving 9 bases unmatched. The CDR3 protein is CASSSSGSGNEQYF. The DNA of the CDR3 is TGTGCCAGCAGTTCGAGCGGGAGTGGTAACGAGCAGTACTTC.

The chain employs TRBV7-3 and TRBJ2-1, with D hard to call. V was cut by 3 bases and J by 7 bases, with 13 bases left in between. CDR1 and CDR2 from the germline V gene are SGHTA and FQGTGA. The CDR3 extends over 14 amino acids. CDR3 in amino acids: CASSLGGVRNEQFF. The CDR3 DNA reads TGTGCCAGCAGCTTGGGTGGAGTACGGAATGAGCAGTTCTTC.

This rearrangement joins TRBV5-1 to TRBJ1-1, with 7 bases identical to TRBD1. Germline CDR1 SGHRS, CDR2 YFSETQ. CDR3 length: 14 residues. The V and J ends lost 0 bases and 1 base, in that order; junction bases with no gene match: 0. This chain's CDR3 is CASSLEGANTEAFF. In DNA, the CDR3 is TGCGCCAGCAGCTTGGAGGGGGCGAACACTGAAGCTTTCTTT. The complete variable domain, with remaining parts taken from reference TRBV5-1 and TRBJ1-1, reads KAGVTQTPRYLIKTRGQQVTLSCSPISGHRSVSWYQQTPGQGLQFLFEYFSETQRNKGNFPGRFSGRQFSNSRSEMNVSTLELGDSALYLCASSLEGANTEAFFGQGTRLTVV.

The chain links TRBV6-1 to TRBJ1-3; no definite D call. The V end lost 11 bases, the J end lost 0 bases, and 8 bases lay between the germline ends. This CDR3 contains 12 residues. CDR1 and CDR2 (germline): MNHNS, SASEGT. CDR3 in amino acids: CAVLNSGNTIYF. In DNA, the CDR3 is TGTGCCGTCCTAAACTCTGGAAACACCATATATTTT.

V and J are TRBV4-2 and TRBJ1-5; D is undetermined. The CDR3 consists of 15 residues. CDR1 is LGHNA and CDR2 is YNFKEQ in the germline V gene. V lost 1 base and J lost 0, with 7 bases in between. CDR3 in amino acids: CASSQGDYSNQPQHF. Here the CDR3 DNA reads TGTGCCAGCAGCCAAGGCGACTATAGCAATCAGCCCCAGCATTTT.

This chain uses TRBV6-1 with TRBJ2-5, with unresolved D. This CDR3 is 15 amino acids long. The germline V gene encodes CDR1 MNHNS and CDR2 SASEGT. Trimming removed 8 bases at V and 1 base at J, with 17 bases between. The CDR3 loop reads CASGPRRGLQETQYF. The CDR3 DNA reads TGTGCCAGCGGACCCCGCCGCGGCCTCCAAGAGACCCAGTACTTC.

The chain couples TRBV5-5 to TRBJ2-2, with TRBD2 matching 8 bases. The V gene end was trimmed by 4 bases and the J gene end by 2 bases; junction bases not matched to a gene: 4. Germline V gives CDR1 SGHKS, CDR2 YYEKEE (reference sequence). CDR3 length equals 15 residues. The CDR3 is CASSLGLGNTGELFF. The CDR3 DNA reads TGTGCCAGCAGCCTGGGACTAGGTAACACCGGGGAGCTGTTTTTT.

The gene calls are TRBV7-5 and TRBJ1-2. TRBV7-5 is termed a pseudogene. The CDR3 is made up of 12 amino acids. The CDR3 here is CVRSLERDGYTF. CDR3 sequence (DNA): TGTGTCAGAAGCTTAGAGAGGGATGGCTACACCTTC.

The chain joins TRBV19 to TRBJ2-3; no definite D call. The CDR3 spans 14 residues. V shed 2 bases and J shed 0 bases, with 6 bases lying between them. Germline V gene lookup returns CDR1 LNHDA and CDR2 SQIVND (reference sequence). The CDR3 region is CASSISSSTDTQYF. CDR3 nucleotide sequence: TGTGCCAGTAGTATAAGTTCCAGCACAGATACGCAGTATTTT.

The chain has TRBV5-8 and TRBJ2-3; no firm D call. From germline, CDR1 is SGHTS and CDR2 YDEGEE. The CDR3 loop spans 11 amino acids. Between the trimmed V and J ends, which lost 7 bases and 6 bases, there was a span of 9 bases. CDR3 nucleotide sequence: TGTGCCAGCGACCGGGCCGATACGCAGTATTTT. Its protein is CASDRADTQYF. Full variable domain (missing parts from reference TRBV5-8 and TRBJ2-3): EAGVTQSPTHLIKTRGQQATLRCSPISGHTSVYWYQQALGLGLQFLLWYDEGEERNRGNFPPRFSGRQFPNYSSELNVNALELEDSALYLCASDRADTQYFGPGTRLTVL.

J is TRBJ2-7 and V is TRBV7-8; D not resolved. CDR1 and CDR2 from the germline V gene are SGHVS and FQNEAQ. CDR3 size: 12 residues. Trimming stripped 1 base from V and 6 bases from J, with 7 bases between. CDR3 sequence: CASSLGSGEQYF. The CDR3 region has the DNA TGTGCCAGCAGCTTAGGTTCCGGCGAGCAGTACTTC.

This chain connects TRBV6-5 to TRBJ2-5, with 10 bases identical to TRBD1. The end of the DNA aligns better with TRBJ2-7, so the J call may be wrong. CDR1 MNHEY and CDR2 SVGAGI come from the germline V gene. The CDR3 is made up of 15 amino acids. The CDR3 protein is CASSYAGQGTDEQYF. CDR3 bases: TGTGCCAGCAGTTACGCGGGACAGGGGACCGACGAGCAGTACTTC.

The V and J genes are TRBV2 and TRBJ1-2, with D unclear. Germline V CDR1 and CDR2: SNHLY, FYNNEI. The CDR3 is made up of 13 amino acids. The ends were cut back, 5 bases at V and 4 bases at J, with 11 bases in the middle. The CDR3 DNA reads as TGTGCCAGCAGTTCCGACGGGATCTATGGCTACACCTTC. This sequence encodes CASSSDGIYGYTF.

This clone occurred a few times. The CDR3 here is CASSSQGVNTGELFF. The DNA of the CDR3 is TGTGCCAGCAGCTCACAGGGTGTGAACACCGGGGAGCTGTTTTTT. The genes are TRBV7-2 and TRBJ2-2; possibly TRBD1 for D (6 bases). Trimming left V 4 bases short and J 1 base short, with 10 bases between. Germline CDR1 and CDR2: SGHTA and FQGNSA. The CDR3 sequence is 15 residues long.

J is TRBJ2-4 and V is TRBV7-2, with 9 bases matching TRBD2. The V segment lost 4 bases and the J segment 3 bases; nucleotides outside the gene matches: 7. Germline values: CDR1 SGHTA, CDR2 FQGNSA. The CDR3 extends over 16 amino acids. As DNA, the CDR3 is TGTGCCAGCAGCTATCTCGCGGGAGGGGGCAAAAACATTCAGTACTTC. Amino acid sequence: CASSYLAGGGKNIQYF. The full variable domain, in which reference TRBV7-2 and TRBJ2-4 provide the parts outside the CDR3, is GAGVSQSPSNKVTEKGKDVELRCDPISGHTALYWYRQSLGQGLEFLIYFQGNSAPDKSGLPSDRFSAERTGGSVSTLTIQRTQQEDSAVYLCASSYLAGGGKNIQYFGAGTRLSVL.

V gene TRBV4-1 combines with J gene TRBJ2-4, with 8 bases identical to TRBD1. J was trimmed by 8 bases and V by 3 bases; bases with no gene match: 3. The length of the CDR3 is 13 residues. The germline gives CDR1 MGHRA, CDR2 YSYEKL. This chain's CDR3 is CASSQLTGDIQYF. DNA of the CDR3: TGCGCCAGCAGCCAGCTGACAGGGGACATTCAGTACTTC.

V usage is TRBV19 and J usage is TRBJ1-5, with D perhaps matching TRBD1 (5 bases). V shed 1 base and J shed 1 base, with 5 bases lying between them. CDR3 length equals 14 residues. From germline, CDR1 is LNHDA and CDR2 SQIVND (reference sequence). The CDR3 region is CASSIGGSNQPQHF. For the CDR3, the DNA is TGTGCCAGTAGTATAGGGGGCAGCAATCAGCCCCAGCATTTT.

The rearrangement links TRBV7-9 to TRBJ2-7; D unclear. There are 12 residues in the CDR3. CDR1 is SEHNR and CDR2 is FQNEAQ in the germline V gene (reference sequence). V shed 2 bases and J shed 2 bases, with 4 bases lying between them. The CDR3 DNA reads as TGTGCCAGCAGCTTACCAGCCTACGAGCAGTACTTC. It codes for CASSLPAYEQYF.

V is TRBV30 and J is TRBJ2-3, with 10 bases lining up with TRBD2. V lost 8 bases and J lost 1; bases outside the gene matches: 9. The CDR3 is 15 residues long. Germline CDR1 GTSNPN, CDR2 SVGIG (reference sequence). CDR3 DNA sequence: TGTGCCCATTCAACCGGGACTAGCGGCACAGATACGCAGTATTTT. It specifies CAHSTGTSGTDTQYF.

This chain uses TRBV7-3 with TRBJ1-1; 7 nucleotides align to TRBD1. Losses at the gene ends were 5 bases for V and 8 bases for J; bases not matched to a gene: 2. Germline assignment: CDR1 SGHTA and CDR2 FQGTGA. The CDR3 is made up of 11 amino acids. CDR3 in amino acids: CASSMGQEAFF. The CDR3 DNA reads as TGTGCCAGCAGCATGGGACAGGAAGCTTTCTTT.